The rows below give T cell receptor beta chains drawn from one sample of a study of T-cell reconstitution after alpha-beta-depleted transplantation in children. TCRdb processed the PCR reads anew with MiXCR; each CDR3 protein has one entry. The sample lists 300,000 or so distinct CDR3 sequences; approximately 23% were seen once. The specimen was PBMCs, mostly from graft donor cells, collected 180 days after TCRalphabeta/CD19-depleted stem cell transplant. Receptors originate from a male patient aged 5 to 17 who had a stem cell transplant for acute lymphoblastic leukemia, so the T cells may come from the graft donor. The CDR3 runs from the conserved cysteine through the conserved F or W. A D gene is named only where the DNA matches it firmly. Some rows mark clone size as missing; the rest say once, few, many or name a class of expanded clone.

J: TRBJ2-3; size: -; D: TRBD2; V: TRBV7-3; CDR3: CASSRGLAGEDTQYF; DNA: TGTGCCAGCAGCCGGGGACTAGCGGGAGAAGATACGCAGTATTTT
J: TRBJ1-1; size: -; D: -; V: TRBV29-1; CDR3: CSVLTGRTEAFF; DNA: TGCAGCGTTTTAACAGGTCGGACTGAAGCTTTCTTT
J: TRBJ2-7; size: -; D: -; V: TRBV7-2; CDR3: CASSLPQGNEQYF; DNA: TGTGCCAGCAGCCTCCCGCAGGGCAACGAGCAGTACTTC
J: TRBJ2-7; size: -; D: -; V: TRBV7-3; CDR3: CASSFDQGTHEQYF; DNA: TGTGCCAGCAGCTTCGATCAGGGGACACACGAGCAGTACTTC
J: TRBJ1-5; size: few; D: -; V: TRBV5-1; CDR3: CASSLVPGGANQPQHF; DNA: TGCGCCAGCAGCTTGGTACCGGGAGGGGCGAATCAGCCCCAGCATTTT
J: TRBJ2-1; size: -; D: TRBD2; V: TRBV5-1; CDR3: CASSHTSVNEQFF; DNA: TGCGCCAGCAGCCATACTAGCGTAAATGAGCAGTTCTTC
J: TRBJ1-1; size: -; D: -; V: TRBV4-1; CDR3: CASSQDHPRQGSEAFF; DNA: TGCGCCAGCAGCCAAGATCACCCCCGGCAGGGCTCTGAAGCTTTCTTT
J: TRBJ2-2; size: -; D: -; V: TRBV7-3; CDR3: CASSNLPLVGDTGELFF; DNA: TGTGCCAGCAGTAATCTCCCACTAGTTGGGGACACCGGGGAGCTGTTTTTT
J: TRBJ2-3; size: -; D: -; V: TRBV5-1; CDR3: CASSFFEDTQYF; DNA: TGCGCCAGCAGCTTTTTCGAGGATACGCAGTATTTT
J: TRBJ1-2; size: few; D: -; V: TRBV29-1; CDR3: CSAQGRIYGYTF; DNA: TGCAGCGCCCAGGGACGGATCTATGGCTACACCTTC
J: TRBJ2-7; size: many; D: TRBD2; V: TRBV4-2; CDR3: CASSQREGPYEQYF; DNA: TGTGCCAGCAGCCAGCGGGAGGGGCCCTACGAGCAGTACTTC
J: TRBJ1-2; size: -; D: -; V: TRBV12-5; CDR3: CASGLEQDTF; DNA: TGTGCTAGTGGTTTGGAACAGGACACCTTC
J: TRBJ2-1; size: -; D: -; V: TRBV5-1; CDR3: CASSFRSPLLYNEQFF; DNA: TGCGCCAGCAGCTTTCGCTCCCCATTGCTCTACAATGAGCAGTTCTTC
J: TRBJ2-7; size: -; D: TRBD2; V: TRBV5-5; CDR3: CASSLNPSGVAYEQYF; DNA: TGTGCCAGCAGCCTAAACCCTAGCGGGGTAGCCTACGAGCAGTACTTC
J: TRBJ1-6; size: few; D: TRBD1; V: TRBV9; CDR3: CASSVRSGGIGNSPLHF; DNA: TGTGCCAGCAGCGTACGATCAGGGGGCATAGGGAATTCACCCCTCCACTTT
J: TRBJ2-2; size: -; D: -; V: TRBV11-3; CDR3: CASSLLPKGTGELFF; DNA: TGTGCCAGCAGCTTATTACCCAAGGGGACCGGGGAGCTGTTTTTT
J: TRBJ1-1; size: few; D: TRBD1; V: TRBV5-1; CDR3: CASSFARQGLGTEAFF; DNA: TGCGCCAGCAGCTTCGCCAGACAGGGGCTTGGCACTGAAGCTTTCTTT
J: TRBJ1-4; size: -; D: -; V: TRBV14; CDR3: CASSQARQPNEKLFF; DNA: TGTGCCAGCAGCCAAGCCCGACAGCCTAATGAAAAACTGTTTTTT
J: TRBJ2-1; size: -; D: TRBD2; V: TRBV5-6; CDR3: CASSLALGAGPWFF; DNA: TGTGCCAGCAGCTTGGCCCTCGGAGCGGGGCCTTGGTTCTTC
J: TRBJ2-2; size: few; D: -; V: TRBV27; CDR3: CASSIDGELFF; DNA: TGTGCCAGCAGTATCGACGGGGAGCTGTTTTTT
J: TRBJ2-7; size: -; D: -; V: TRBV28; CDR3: CASSLSRGTYEQYF; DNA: TGTGCCAGCAGTTTAAGCAGGGGCACCTACGAGCAGTACTTC
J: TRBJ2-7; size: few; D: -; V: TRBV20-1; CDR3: CSARGRTLYEQYF; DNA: TGCAGTGCCAGGGGCCGCACTCTCTACGAGCAGTACTTC
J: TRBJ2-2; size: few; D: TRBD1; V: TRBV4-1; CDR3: CASSPGQGSGELFF; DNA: TGCGCCAGCAGCCCGGGACAGGGGTCGGGGGAGCTGTTTTTT